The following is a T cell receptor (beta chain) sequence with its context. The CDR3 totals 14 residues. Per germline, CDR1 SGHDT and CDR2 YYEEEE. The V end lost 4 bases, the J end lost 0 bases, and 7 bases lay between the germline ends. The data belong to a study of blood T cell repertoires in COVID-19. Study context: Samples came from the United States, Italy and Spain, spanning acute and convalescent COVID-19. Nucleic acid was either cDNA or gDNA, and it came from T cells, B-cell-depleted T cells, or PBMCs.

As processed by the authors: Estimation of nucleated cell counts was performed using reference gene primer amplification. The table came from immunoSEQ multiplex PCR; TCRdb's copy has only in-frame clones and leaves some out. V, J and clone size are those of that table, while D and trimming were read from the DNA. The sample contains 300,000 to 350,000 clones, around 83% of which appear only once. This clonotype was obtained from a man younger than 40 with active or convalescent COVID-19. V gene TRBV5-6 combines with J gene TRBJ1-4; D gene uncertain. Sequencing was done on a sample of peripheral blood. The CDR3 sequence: CASSVYTTNEKLFF. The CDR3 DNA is TGTGCCAGCAGCGTCTATACAACTAATGAAAAACTGTTTTTT.